These 14 T cell receptor beta chains share one sample of origin, sequenced in a study of blood T cells in healthy people across ages. The use of a sample-barcoded 5' primer and a J-beta primer mix characterized a second PCR of roughly 6 to 11 cycles. MiXCR, applied by TCRdb to the 5' RACE reads, yields one record per CDR3 protein. The table has 1.5 million to 2 million distinct CDR3 sequences, around half seen once; the top ten hold 2.1%. Sequencing used blood. Every receptor here comes from a woman aged 40 to 50 in good health.

This chain joins TRBV6-2 or TRBV6-3 and TRBJ2-7, with TRBD1 matching 9 bases. The CDR3 length is 15 residues. Per germline, CDR1 MNHEY and CDR2 SVGEGT. V lost 5 bases and J lost 2; bases outside the gene matches: 7. The CDR3 coding sequence is TGTGCCAGCAGTAAAATGGGACAGGGAACCTACGAGCAGTACTTC. Encoded protein: CASSKMGQGTYEQYF.

The chain recombines TRBV4-2 with TRBJ2-3; possibly TRBD1 or TRBD2 for D (5 bases each). Germline lookup yields CDR1 LGHNA and CDR2 YNFKEQ. V lost 0 bases and J 6 bases, leaving 16 bases between the germline ends. This CDR3 spans 16 amino acids. CDR3 amino acids: CASSQDRGAAEDTQYF. In DNA form, the CDR3 reads TGTGCCAGCAGCCAAGATAGAGGGGCAGCTGAGGATACGCAGTATTTT.

The rearrangement uses TRBV20-1 and TRBJ1-2; D might be TRBD1 (5 bases). The V end was cut by 0 bases, the J end by 4 bases, with 18 bases between. The CDR3 is 16 amino acids. CDR1 and CDR2 from the germline V gene are DFQATT and SNEGSKA (reference sequence). CDR3: CSARDPSVRVSYGYTF. Here the CDR3 DNA reads TGCAGTGCTAGAGATCCGAGCGTCAGGGTGAGCTATGGCTACACCTTC.

This clonotype was seen a few times. The V call is TRBV6-6, the J call TRBJ2-3; D uncertain. This CDR3 has 14 residues. The germline V and J ends were trimmed by 6 bases and 1 base, with 11 bases remaining between them. The germline V gene encodes CDR1 MNHNY and CDR2 SVGAGI (reference sequence). CDR3 loop: CASSPAQRTDTQYF. The CDR3, as DNA: TGTGCCAGCAGCCCCGCACAGCGCACAGATACGCAGTATTTT.

Points on this clonotype: Its ends do not fully match the called genes, so a read error is possible. This chain joins TRBV24-1 and TRBJ2-3; tentative D call: TRBD2 (5 bases). This CDR3 spans 15 amino acids. Germline lookup yields CDR1 KGHDR and CDR2 SFDVKD. The CDR3 DNA sequence: TGTGCCATCAGTGCGAGAAGAGGGATCACAGATACGCAGTATTTT. It encodes CAISARRGITDTQYF.

This chain links TRBV12-3 or TRBV12-4 with TRBJ2-5; 7 bases fit TRBD2. The CDR3 sequence is 15 residues long. V shed 5 bases, J shed 1 base, and the junction held 7 bases outside the gene matches. CDR3 in DNA: TGTGCCAGCAGTCTGTCGGCTAGCGGCCAAGAGACCCAGTACTTC. This translates into CASSLSASGQETQYF.

This sequence joins TRBV6-1 and TRBJ1-2; D is undetermined. The germline CDR1 and CDR2 sequences are MNHNS and SASEGT. CDR3 length equals 14 residues. V lost 0 bases, J lost 2 bases, and 7 bases lay in between. The CDR3 DNA reads TGTGCCAGCAGTGAAGCGCGGAGGAACTATGGCTACACCTTC. Translation: CASSEARRNYGYTF.

The V call is TRBV5-6, the J call TRBJ2-1; 7 bases match TRBD2. The trim removed 1 base at V and 9 bases at J, leaving 7 bases unmatched. The CDR3 extends over 14 amino acids. CDR1 is SGHDT and CDR2 is YYEEEE in the germline V gene. This CDR3 reads CASSLPLASPEQFF. The CDR3, as DNA: TGTGCCAGCAGCTTGCCACTAGCGTCACCTGAGCAGTTCTTC.

The CDR3 spells CASSPQGIKSGYTF. The CDR3, as DNA: TGTGCCAGCAGTCCACAGGGGATTAAGAGTGGCTACACCTTC. The genes are TRBV6-5 and TRBJ1-2; 7 nucleotides match TRBD1. The CDR3 runs 14 residues. J gave up 7 bases and V 5 bases, and 10 bases lay outside the gene matches. The V gene's germline CDR1 is MNHEY and CDR2 SVGAGI.

This clonotype turned up a few times. The rearrangement uses TRBV7-3 and TRBJ2-6; 10 bases align to TRBD2. The CDR3 contains 18 residues. J lost 1 base, V lost 5 bases, and 8 bases had no gene match. Germline V gene lookup returns CDR1 SGHTA and CDR2 FQGTGA. CDR3 nucleotides: TGTGCCAGCAGCCCCCAGCGGGGGGGCCTTTCTGGGGCCAACGTCCTGACTTTC. This encodes CASSPQRGGLSGANVLTF. Together with reference TRBV7-3 and TRBJ2-6, the CDR3 gives the full variable domain: GAGVSQTPSNKVTEKGKYVELRCDPISGHTALYWYRQSLGQGPEFLIYFQGTGAADDSGLPNDRFFAVRPEGSVSTLKIQRTERGDSAVYLCASSPQRGGLSGANVLTFGAGSRLTVL.

This chain links TRBV7-6 with TRBJ2-7; 8 bases fit TRBD1. Germline V gene sequence: CDR1 SGHVS, CDR2 FNYEAQ. The CDR3 covers 16 residues. V dropped 5 bases and J dropped 3; count of bases not matched to a gene: 12. CDR3 DNA: TGTGCCAGCAGCCCGGGGTTCCGACAGGGGTTCTACGAGCAGTACTTC. Translation: CASSPGFRQGFYEQYF.

In this sample, this clonotype turned up once. A junction boundary mismatches the germline segment, possibly from a read error. The chain joins TRBV5-6 to TRBJ2-1, with 8 bases lining up with TRBD2. The CDR3 length is 15 residues. Per the germline V gene, CDR1 is SGHDT and CDR2 is YYEEEE. CDR3 nucleotide sequence: TGTGCCAGCAGTACTGGCGGGGGGTCCTACAATGGGCAGTTCTTC. Amino acids: CASSTGGGSYNGQFF.

The V call is TRBV20-1, the J call TRBJ2-1; TRBD2 is a possible D gene (5 bases). Germline V CDR1 and CDR2: DFQATT, SNEGSKA (reference sequence). The length of the CDR3 is 13 residues. V was clipped by 4 bases and J by 10 bases, with 17 bases between them. In DNA form, the CDR3 reads TGCAGTGCTACGGGGATTGTTGGCCGAGAGCAGTTCTTC. Its protein is CSATGIVGREQFF.

This clonotype was seen only a few times. The chain carries TRBV9 and TRBJ2-5; tentatively, D is TRBD2 (6 bases). The CDR3 runs to 14 residues. Between the trimmed V and J ends, which lost 3 bases and 0 bases, there was a span of 9 bases. CDR1 and CDR2 from the germline V gene are SGDLS and YYNGEE. CDR3: CASSGGDYQETQYF. The CDR3 DNA follows: TGTGCCAGCAGCGGGGGGGACTACCAAGAGACCCAGTACTTC. Full variable domain (missing parts from reference TRBV9 and TRBJ2-5): DSGVTQTPKHLITATGQRVTLRCSPRSGDLSVYWYQQSLDQGLQFLIQYYNGEERAKGNILERFSAQQFPDLHSELNLSSLELGDSALYFCASSGGDYQETQYFGPGTRLLVL.